This T cell receptor (beta chain) was captured by sequencing in a study of cytomegalovirus exposure and HLA in healthy donors. Study outcomes and limitations: As was reported, the HLA-A and HLA-B alleles of most subjects were accurately predicted from TCR beta sequences. It was assumed in the presence/absence analyses that sequencing depth was roughly uniform across donors.

Germline V gives CDR1 SGHTA, CDR2 FQGNSA. The length of the CDR3 is 14 residues. Trimming took 5 bases from V and 5 from J; bases not matched to a gene: 7. The PCR contained 60 Vbeta and 13 Jbeta primers. Here immunoSEQ multiplex PCR was the method, and the copy in TCRdb shows in-frame clones only, minus some. The table shows some 200,000 clones, with around 89% occurring only once. Points on this clone: Its target is unknown.

The sample was PBMCs. J is TRBJ2-7 and V is TRBV7-2, with 9 bases matching TRBD1. The TCR sequence derives from a woman between 18 and 29 years old in good health and CMV-seronegative. The CDR3 nucleotides read TGTGCCAGCAGCCACCGGACAGGGGAACACGAGCAGTACTTC. This sequence encodes CASSHRTGEHEQYF.